These T cell receptor beta chains were read from a single sample in a study of blood T cell repertoires in COVID-19. Repertoires were generated with immunoSEQ multiplex PCR, while TCRdb's copy carries only in-frame clones and drops some. The data contain some 150,000 clones, under 90% of them singletons. Sequencing was done on a sample of peripheral blood. These receptors were collected from a woman older than 75 in a cohort sampled during active or convalescent COVID-19. Both conserved end residues are part of each CDR3. D genes are given only for firm matches. The size of a clone is reported for some rows only, either as once, few or many, or as a class for expanded clones.

V gene: TRBV25-1; D gene: -; J gene: TRBJ1-2; clone size: -; CDR3 DNA: TGTGCCAGCAGTGACGAAGTTCGGGGTTCAGAAGACTATGGCTACACCTTC; CDR3 protein: CASSDEVRGSEDYGYTF
V gene: TRBV30; D gene: -; J gene: TRBJ2-3; clone size: -; CDR3 DNA: TGTGCCTATCGGAGGGGAAGCACAGATACGCAGTATTTT; CDR3 protein: CAYRRGSTDTQYF
V gene: TRBV19; D gene: -; J gene: TRBJ1-1; clone size: once; CDR3 DNA: TGTGCCAGTAGGACGACTCTCAGGGGAAACACTGAAGCTTTCTTT; CDR3 protein: CASRTTLRGNTEAFF
V gene: TRBV6-5; D gene: -; J gene: TRBJ1-1; clone size: -; CDR3 DNA: TGTGCCAGCAAGCCCGGACTTCAGAACACTGAAGCTTTCTTT; CDR3 protein: CASKPGLQNTEAFF
V gene: TRBV10-1; D gene: -; J gene: TRBJ1-2; clone size: -; CDR3 DNA: TGCGCCAGCACCTCGACCGGGAGGTGGGACGGCTATACCTTC; CDR3 protein: CASTSTGRWDGYTF
V gene: TRBV2; D gene: -; J gene: TRBJ2-3; clone size: -; CDR3 DNA: TGTGCCAGCAGATCGATGGCCTTCGGGACAGATACGCAGTATTTT; CDR3 protein: CASRSMAFGTDTQYF
V gene: TRBV15; D gene: -; J gene: TRBJ2-2; clone size: -; CDR3 DNA: TGTGCCACCAGCCGGAAATACGGACAGTTTGTTAGCGGGGAGCTGTTTTTT; CDR3 protein: CATSRKYGQFVSGELFF
V gene: TRBV24-1; D gene: TRBD2; J gene: TRBJ2-3; clone size: -; CDR3 DNA: TGTGCCACCAGTGATTTCGGACTAGCGGGGACTAGCACAGATACGCAGTATTTT; CDR3 protein: CATSDFGLAGTSTDTQYF
V gene: TRBV9; D gene: -; J gene: TRBJ1-4; clone size: -; CDR3 DNA: TGTGCCAGCAGCGGGGGAGCGGGAAAACTGTTTTTT; CDR3 protein: CASSGGAGKLFF
V gene: TRBV19; D gene: TRBD1; J gene: TRBJ1-2; clone size: -; CDR3 DNA: TGTGCCAGCCTCGGGGTACGGGACAGCTATGGCTACACCTTC; CDR3 protein: CASLGVRDSYGYTF
V gene: TRBV7-9; D gene: TRBD2; J gene: TRBJ2-7; clone size: once; CDR3 DNA: TGTGCCAGCAGCCAGGGACTAGCGGGCTACGAGCAGTACTTC; CDR3 protein: CASSQGLAGYEQYF
V gene: TRBV2; D gene: -; J gene: TRBJ1-2; clone size: -; CDR3 DNA: TGTGCCGGGGGGGGCCGGAACTATGGCTACACCTTC; CDR3 protein: CAGGGRNYGYTF
V gene: TRBV5-1; D gene: -; J gene: TRBJ1-1; clone size: -; CDR3 DNA: TGCGCCAGCAGCTTTTTACAGGGAATGAGTGAAGCTTTCTTT; CDR3 protein: CASSFLQGMSEAFF
V gene: TRBV10-3; D gene: -; J gene: TRBJ1-1; clone size: -; CDR3 DNA: TGTGCCATCAGTGAGTCTGTCGAGTTCACTGAAGCTTTCTTT; CDR3 protein: CAISESVEFTEAFF
V gene: TRBV6-5; D gene: TRBD1; J gene: TRBJ2-3; clone size: -; CDR3 DNA: TGTGCCAGCAGAAAAAGTACAGGGGCAGATACGCAGTATTTT; CDR3 protein: CASRKSTGADTQYF
V gene: TRBV5-1; D gene: TRBD1; J gene: TRBJ1-4; clone size: -; CDR3 DNA: TGCGCCAGCAGCATACAGGGGAGGAGTGAAAAACTGTTTTTT; CDR3 protein: CASSIQGRSEKLFF
V gene: TRBV6-6; D gene: -; J gene: TRBJ1-1; clone size: -; CDR3 DNA: TGTGCCAGCAGCCTCCCGACAGTAAGGCCTGAAGCTTTCTTT; CDR3 protein: CASSLPTVRPEAFF
V gene: TRBV7-2; D gene: TRBD2; J gene: TRBJ2-5; clone size: once; CDR3 DNA: TGTGCCAGCAGCTTTGGGGGGGGAGAGGAGACCCAGTACTTC; CDR3 protein: CASSFGGGEETQYF
V gene: TRBV9; D gene: TRBD1; J gene: TRBJ1-2; clone size: -; CDR3 DNA: TGTGCCAGCAGCGTAACCAGGACAGGGATGTATGGCTACACCTTC; CDR3 protein: CASSVTRTGMYGYTF
V gene: TRBV6-1; D gene: -; J gene: TRBJ1-5; clone size: -; CDR3 DNA: TGTGCCAGCAGTGAACTGAGTTTGTTAAGATATAGCAATCAGCCCCAGCATTTT; CDR3 protein: CASSELSLLRYSNQPQHF
V gene: TRBV5-5; D gene: -; J gene: TRBJ2-3; clone size: -; CDR3 DNA: TGTGCCAGCTGCAGGGTTCGCGGCACAGATACGCAGTATTTT; CDR3 protein: CASCRVRGTDTQYF
V gene: TRBV5-1; D gene: -; J gene: TRBJ2-1; clone size: -; CDR3 DNA: TGCGCCAGCAGCTTGGTGGCGGGGACCCTTTACAATGAGCAGTTCTTC; CDR3 protein: CASSLVAGTLYNEQFF
V gene: TRBV6-5; D gene: TRBD1; J gene: TRBJ1-5; clone size: -; CDR3 DNA: TGTGCCAGCAGTTCAGGGGGTAATCAGCCCCAGCATTTT; CDR3 protein: CASSSGGNQPQHF
V gene: TRBV7-9; D gene: TRBD1; J gene: TRBJ1-6; clone size: once; CDR3 DNA: TGTGCCAGCAGCCCTATGGCAGGGGGCGATTCACCCCTCCACTTT; CDR3 protein: CASSPMAGGDSPLHF
V gene: TRBV6-6; D gene: -; J gene: TRBJ1-3; clone size: -; CDR3 DNA: TGTGCCAGCAGTGCTAGGACTGGACTCTCTGGAAACACCATATATTTT; CDR3 protein: CASSARTGLSGNTIYF
V gene: TRBV18; D gene: TRBD1; J gene: TRBJ1-2; clone size: few; CDR3 DNA: TGTGCCAGCTCACCAGCGGGCGGACAGGGGCCGCCAGGAAATGGCTACACCTTC; CDR3 protein: CASSPAGGQGPPGNGYTF
V gene: TRBV28; D gene: -; J gene: TRBJ2-2; clone size: -; CDR3 DNA: TGTGCCAGCAGCAGCCCCGGACAGATCCACACCGGGGAGCTGTTTTTT; CDR3 protein: CASSSPGQIHTGELFF
V gene: TRBV7-3; D gene: TRBD1; J gene: TRBJ2-3; clone size: -; CDR3 DNA: TGTGCCAGCAGCGGACAGGGGAGGGATACGCAGTATTTT; CDR3 protein: CASSGQGRDTQYF
V gene: TRBV3-1/TRBV3-2; D gene: -; J gene: TRBJ2-2; clone size: -; CDR3 DNA: TGTGCCAGCAGCCAAAGACTGAACACCGGGGAGCTGTTTTTT; CDR3 protein: CASSQRLNTGELFF
V gene: TRBV29-1; D gene: TRBD1; J gene: TRBJ1-4; clone size: -; CDR3 DNA: TGCAGCGTTGACCTCGACAGGGGATCGCCAACTAATGAAAAACTGTTTTTT; CDR3 protein: CSVDLDRGSPTNEKLFF
V gene: TRBV7-3; D gene: TRBD2; J gene: TRBJ2-1; clone size: -; CDR3 DNA: TGTGCCAGCAGCGTGGGACTAGCGGGTTATAATGAGCAGTTCTTC; CDR3 protein: CASSVGLAGYNEQFF
V gene: TRBV2; D gene: -; J gene: TRBJ2-7; clone size: -; CDR3 DNA: TGTGCCAGCAGTGAAGGTGGCGGGGGCCCCTACGAGCAGTACTTC; CDR3 protein: CASSEGGGGPYEQYF
V gene: TRBV5-1; D gene: -; J gene: TRBJ2-3; clone size: -; CDR3 DNA: TGCGCCAGCAGCTTGGCCACGGTATACACAGATACGCAGTATTTT; CDR3 protein: CASSLATVYTDTQYF
V gene: TRBV14; D gene: TRBD1; J gene: TRBJ1-2; clone size: few; CDR3 DNA: TGTGCCAGCAGCTCCCGGACAGGAGCCATCTATGGCTACACCTTC; CDR3 protein: CASSSRTGAIYGYTF
V gene: TRBV9; D gene: -; J gene: TRBJ1-2; clone size: few; CDR3 DNA: TGTGCCAGCACCCCAGGGGTGACAAACTATGGCTACACCTTC; CDR3 protein: CASTPGVTNYGYTF
V gene: TRBV5-1; D gene: -; J gene: TRBJ1-1; clone size: -; CDR3 DNA: TGCGCCAGCAGCTTGTGGCAGGGAGGTCGTGAAGCTTTCTTT; CDR3 protein: CASSLWQGGREAFF
V gene: TRBV9; D gene: TRBD2; J gene: TRBJ2-3; clone size: -; CDR3 DNA: TGTGCCAGCACCCCCGGACTAGTCAGCACAGATACGCAGTATTTT; CDR3 protein: CASTPGLVSTDTQYF
V gene: TRBV12-3/TRBV12-4; D gene: -; J gene: TRBJ1-2; clone size: -; CDR3 DNA: TGTGCCAGCAGTTTCGGGACACAATCCGGCTACACCTTC; CDR3 protein: CASSFGTQSGYTF
V gene: TRBV9; D gene: -; J gene: TRBJ2-2; clone size: -; CDR3 DNA: TGTGCCAGCAGCACATTCCGCCGCAGGGGTGTGGCCGGGGAGCTGTTTTTT; CDR3 protein: CASSTFRRRGVAGELFF
V gene: TRBV4-1; D gene: TRBD2; J gene: TRBJ2-3; clone size: -; CDR3 DNA: TGCGCCAGCAGCCAAGGGGGACTAGCGGGGGCTACAGATACGCAGTATTTT; CDR3 protein: CASSQGGLAGATDTQYF
V gene: TRBV6-6; D gene: TRBD1; J gene: TRBJ1-3; clone size: -; CDR3 DNA: TGTGCCAGCAGTCCAGGGGGCGGCTCTGGAAACACCATATATTTT; CDR3 protein: CASSPGGGSGNTIYF
V gene: TRBV12-3/TRBV12-4; D gene: TRBD1; J gene: TRBJ1-1; clone size: few; CDR3 DNA: TGTGCCAGCAGTGAGATGACAGGGTCTGAAGCTTTCTTT; CDR3 protein: CASSEMTGSEAFF
V gene: TRBV5-4; D gene: TRBD2; J gene: TRBJ2-1; clone size: -; CDR3 DNA: TGTGCCAGCAGCTTGTTTGCTGCGGGGGGGGGAAATGAGCAGTTCTTC; CDR3 protein: CASSLFAAGGGNEQFF
V gene: TRBV7-8; D gene: -; J gene: TRBJ1-2; clone size: -; CDR3 DNA: TGTGCCAGCAGCTTAGCAGAACGAGATGGCTACACCTTC; CDR3 protein: CASSLAERDGYTF
V gene: TRBV5-1; D gene: TRBD1; J gene: TRBJ1-4; clone size: once; CDR3 DNA: TGCGCCAGCAGCTTGCCCGGGACAGGTGAAAAACTGTTTTTT; CDR3 protein: CASSLPGTGEKLFF
V gene: TRBV7-8; D gene: TRBD1; J gene: TRBJ1-2; clone size: -; CDR3 DNA: TGTGCCAGCAGCCAGACAGGGGGCAGGGGTGGCTACACCTTC; CDR3 protein: CASSQTGGRGGYTF
V gene: TRBV6-4; D gene: TRBD2; J gene: TRBJ2-3; clone size: once; CDR3 DNA: TGTGCCAGCAGTGACCCCTGGCGGTGCGGGGGGATCACAGATACGCAGTATTTT; CDR3 protein: CASSDPWRCGGITDTQYF
V gene: TRBV7-2; D gene: TRBD2; J gene: TRBJ2-5; clone size: -; CDR3 DNA: TGTGCCAGCAGCCCTAGCGGGGGGCCGACCCAGTACTTC; CDR3 protein: CASSPSGGPTQYF
V gene: TRBV3-1/TRBV3-2; D gene: -; J gene: TRBJ1-1; clone size: -; CDR3 DNA: TGTGCCAGCAGCGACTATGGGAACGTTGAAGCTTTCTTT; CDR3 protein: CASSDYGNVEAFF
V gene: TRBV6-5; D gene: -; J gene: TRBJ1-2; clone size: -; CDR3 DNA: TGTGCCAGCAGTTACCAACCCCGGACATCTGGCTACACCTTC; CDR3 protein: CASSYQPRTSGYTF
V gene: TRBV19; D gene: -; J gene: TRBJ1-3; clone size: -; CDR3 DNA: TGTGCCAGTAGTATGAGAGGGGGTCCGGCTACTCTCTCTGGAAACACCATATATTTT; CDR3 protein: CASSMRGGPATLSGNTIYF
V gene: TRBV5-5; D gene: -; J gene: TRBJ1-1; clone size: -; CDR3 DNA: TGTGCCAGCAGCGGACTGGGGGCTGTGGGGACTGAAGCTTTCTTT; CDR3 protein: CASSGLGAVGTEAFF
V gene: TRBV12-3/TRBV12-4; D gene: -; J gene: TRBJ2-3; clone size: -; CDR3 DNA: TGTGCCACCAAACGCGGCCACACAGATACGCAGTATTTT; CDR3 protein: CATKRGHTDTQYF
V gene: TRBV11-2; D gene: TRBD2; J gene: TRBJ2-3; clone size: -; CDR3 DNA: TGTGCCAGCAGCTTAGCGCTAGCGGGTACAGATACGCAGTATTTT; CDR3 protein: CASSLALAGTDTQYF
V gene: TRBV12-3/TRBV12-4; D gene: -; J gene: TRBJ1-2; clone size: -; CDR3 DNA: TGTGCCAGCAGACTTAAGATCTATGGCTACACCTTC; CDR3 protein: CASRLKIYGYTF
V gene: TRBV30; D gene: -; J gene: TRBJ1-4; clone size: -; CDR3 DNA: TGTGCCTGGAGTGTACTGTCAACTAATGAAAAACTGTTTTTT; CDR3 protein: CAWSVLSTNEKLFF